Below, one T cell receptor beta chain is given with its context. V was shortened by 0 bases and J by 9 bases, with 6 bases between the two germline ends. CDR3 length: 12 amino acids. Germline-derived CDR1 and CDR2 are MNHEY and SVGAGI. Measured with immunoSEQ multiplex PCR; TCRdb has only the in-frame clones, and not every one. The repertoire holds 250,000 to 350,000 clones, with about 88% as singletons. This sample was included in a study of blood T cell repertoires in COVID-19. At the level of the study: The analysed material was cDNA or gDNA that came from T cells, B-cell-depleted T cells, or PBMCs.

The clonotype comes from a woman aged 50 to 65 who had recovered from COVID-19. J is TRBJ2-1 and V is TRBV6-5; D is uncertain. Material for sequencing was PBMCs or T cells enriched from blood (not recorded which). The CDR3 DNA is TGTGCCAGCAGTTACTCAGTCGGTGAGCAGTTCTTC. Its protein is CASSYSVGEQFF.